Each of the 6 T cell receptor beta chains below was sequenced from the same sample in a study of PD-1 blockade in classical Hodgkin lymphoma. Using immunoSEQ multiplex PCR, the repertoire was profiled, and TCRdb retains in-frame clones only, with some absent. The sample lists more than 35,000 clones, over 65% occurring once. There was relapse after autologous stem cell transplantation in every patient, and there was variation in brentuximab vedotin exposure. Material: peripheral blood mononuclear cells (PBMCs), obtained before the second cycle of nivolumab. The receptors derive from a human donor with classical Hodgkin lymphoma.

The CDR3 DNA sequence: TGTGCCAGCATTTCCCCGCGGGGGGGCCATTCACCCCTCCACTTT. Its protein is CASISPRGGHSPLHF. The chain is built from TRBV6-1 and TRBJ1-6, with D maybe TRBD1 (6 bases). Between the trimmed V and J ends, which lost 7 bases and 8 bases, there was a span of 18 bases. Germline-derived CDR1 and CDR2 are MNHNS and SASEGT. The CDR3 sequence is 15 residues long.

This chain links TRBV7-2 with TRBJ2-7; TRBD1 matches 7 bases. The junction had 7 bases not matched to a gene; V was cut back by 1 base and J by 4 bases. Per germline, CDR1 SGHTA and CDR2 FQGNSA. This CDR3 spans 15 amino acids. The CDR3 protein is CASSLEGAGYYEQYF. CDR3 nucleotide sequence: TGTGCCAGCAGCTTAGAGGGGGCAGGGTATTACGAGCAGTACTTC.

This clone was observed a handful of times. The J gene is TRBJ1-4, the V gene TRBV7-9; D might be TRBD1 (6 bases). The germline V gene encodes CDR1 SEHNR and CDR2 FQNEAQ (reference sequence). Between the trimmed V and J ends, which lost 9 bases and 2 bases, there was a span of 16 bases. This CDR3 comprises 15 residues. CDR3 sequence (DNA): TGTGCCAGTTGGGCTTTGGGGGCGACTAATGAAAAACTGTTTTTT. This encodes CASWALGATNEKLFF.

This chain links TRBV2 with TRBJ1-1; tentatively, D is TRBD1 (5 bases). This CDR3 has 17 amino acids. CDR1 SNHLY and CDR2 FYNNEI come from the germline V gene. V was cut by 1 base and J by 0 bases, with 15 bases left in between. In DNA, the CDR3 is TGTGCCAGCAGTGAAGGAATCCGGGACGGCATGAACACTGAAGCTTTCTTT. It translates to CASSEGIRDGMNTEAFF.

This clone appeared once. The chain carries TRBV7-9 and TRBJ2-7, with 10 bases matching TRBD1. The CDR3 length is 15 residues. Trimming took 6 bases from V and 1 from J; bases not matched to a gene: 6. Germline-derived CDR1 and CDR2 are SEHNR and FQNEAQ (reference sequence). The CDR3 nucleotides are TGTGCCAGCAGAGTCGGACAGGGGGGTTCCTACGAGCAGTACTTC. Translating gives CASRVGQGGSYEQYF.

The chain is built from TRBV5-4 and TRBJ2-4; the D is unclear. CDR1 is SGHNT and CDR2 is YYREEE in the germline V gene (reference sequence). CDR3 length: 16 amino acids. Between the trimmed V and J ends, which lost 4 bases and 2 bases, there was a span of 16 bases. In nucleotides, the CDR3 is TGTGCCAGCAGCCTAGACCCCGAAGAGACCAAAAACATTCAGTACTTC. Amino acid sequence: CASSLDPEETKNIQYF.